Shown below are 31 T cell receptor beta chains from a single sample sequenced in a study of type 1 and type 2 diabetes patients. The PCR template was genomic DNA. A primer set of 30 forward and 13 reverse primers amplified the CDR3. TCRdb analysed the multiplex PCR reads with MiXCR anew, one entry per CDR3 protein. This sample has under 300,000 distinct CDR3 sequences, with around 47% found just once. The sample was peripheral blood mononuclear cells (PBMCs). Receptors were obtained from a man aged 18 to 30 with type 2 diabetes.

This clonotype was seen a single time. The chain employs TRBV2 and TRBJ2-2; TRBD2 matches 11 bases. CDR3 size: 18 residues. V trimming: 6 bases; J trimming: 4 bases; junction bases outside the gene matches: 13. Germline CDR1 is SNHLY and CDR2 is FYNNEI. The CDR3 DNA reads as TGTGCCAGCAGGTCGACGCCGGGACTAGCGGCCCCCACCGGGGAGCTGTTTTTT. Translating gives CASRSTPGLAAPTGELFF.

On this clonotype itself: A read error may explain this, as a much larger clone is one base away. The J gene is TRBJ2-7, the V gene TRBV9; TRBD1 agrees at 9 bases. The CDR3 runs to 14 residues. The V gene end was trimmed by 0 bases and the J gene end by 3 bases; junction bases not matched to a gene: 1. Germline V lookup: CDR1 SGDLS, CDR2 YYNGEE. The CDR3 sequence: CASSVGQGGYEQYF. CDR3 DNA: TGTGCCAGCAGCGTAGGACAGGGGGGCTACGAGCAGTACTTC.

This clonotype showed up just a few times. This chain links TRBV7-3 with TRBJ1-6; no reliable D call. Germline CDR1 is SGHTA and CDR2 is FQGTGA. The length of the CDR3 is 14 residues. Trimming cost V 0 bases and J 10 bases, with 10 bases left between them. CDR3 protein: CASSLTGAGSPLHF. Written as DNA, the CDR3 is TGTGCCAGCAGCTTAACTGGCGCGGGCTCACCCCTCCACTTT.

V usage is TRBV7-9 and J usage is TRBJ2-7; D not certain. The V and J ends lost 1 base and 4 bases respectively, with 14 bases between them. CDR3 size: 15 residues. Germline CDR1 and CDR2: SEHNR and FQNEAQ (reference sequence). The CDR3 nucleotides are TGTGCCAGCAGCTTAGATAACAGCTATGGGTACGAGCAGTACTTC. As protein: CASSLDNSYGYEQYF.

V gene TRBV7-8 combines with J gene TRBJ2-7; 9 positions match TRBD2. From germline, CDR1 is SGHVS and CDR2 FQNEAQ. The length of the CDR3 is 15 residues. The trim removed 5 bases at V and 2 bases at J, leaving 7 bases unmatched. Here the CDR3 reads CASSMSGGLPYEQYF. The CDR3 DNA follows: TGTGCCAGCAGCATGAGCGGGGGGCTCCCCTACGAGCAGTACTTC.

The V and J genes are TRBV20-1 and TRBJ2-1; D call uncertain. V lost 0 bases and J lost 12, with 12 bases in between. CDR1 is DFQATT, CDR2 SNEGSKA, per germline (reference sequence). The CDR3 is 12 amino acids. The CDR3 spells CSARDPALGQFF. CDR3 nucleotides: TGCAGTGCTAGAGATCCCGCCCTAGGGCAGTTCTTC.

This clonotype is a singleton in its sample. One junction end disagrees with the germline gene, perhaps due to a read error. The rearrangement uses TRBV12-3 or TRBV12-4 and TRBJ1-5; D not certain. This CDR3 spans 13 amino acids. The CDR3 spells CDSSLALHQPQHF. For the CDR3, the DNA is TGTGACAGCAGTTTGGCATTGCATCAGCCCCAGCATTTT.

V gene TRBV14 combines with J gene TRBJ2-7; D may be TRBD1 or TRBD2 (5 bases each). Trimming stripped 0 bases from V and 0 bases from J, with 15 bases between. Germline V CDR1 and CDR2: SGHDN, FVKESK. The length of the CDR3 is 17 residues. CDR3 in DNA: TGTGCCAGCAGCCAAGATCTGGGGGACGGAAGCTCCTACGAGCAGTACTTC. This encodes CASSQDLGDGSSYEQYF.

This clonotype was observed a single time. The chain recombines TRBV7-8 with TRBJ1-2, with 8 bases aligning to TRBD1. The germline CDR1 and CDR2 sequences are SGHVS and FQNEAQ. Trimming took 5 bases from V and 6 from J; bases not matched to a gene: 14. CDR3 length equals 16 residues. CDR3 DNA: TGTGCCAGCAGCCCCCGGGACAGGCACATCGGTAATGGCTACACCTTC. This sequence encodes CASSPRDRHIGNGYTF.

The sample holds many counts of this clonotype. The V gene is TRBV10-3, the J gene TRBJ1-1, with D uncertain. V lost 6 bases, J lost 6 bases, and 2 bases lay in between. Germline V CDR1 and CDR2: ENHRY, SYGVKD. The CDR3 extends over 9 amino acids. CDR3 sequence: CAIRAEAFF. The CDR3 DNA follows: TGTGCCATCAGAGCTGAAGCTTTCTTT.

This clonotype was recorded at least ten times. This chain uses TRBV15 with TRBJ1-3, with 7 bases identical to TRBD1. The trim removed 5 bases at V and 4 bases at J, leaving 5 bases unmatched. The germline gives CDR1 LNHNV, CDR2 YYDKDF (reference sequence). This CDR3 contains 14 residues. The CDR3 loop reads CATSDRDRGNTIYF. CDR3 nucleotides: TGTGCCACCAGCGACAGGGATCGCGGAAACACCATATATTTT.

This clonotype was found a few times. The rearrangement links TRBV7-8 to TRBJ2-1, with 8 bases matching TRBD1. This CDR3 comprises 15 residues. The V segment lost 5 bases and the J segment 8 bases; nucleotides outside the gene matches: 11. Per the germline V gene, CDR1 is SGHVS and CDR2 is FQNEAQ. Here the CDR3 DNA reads TGTGCCAGCAGCCCCCCCCAGGGGGCGTTCTATGAGCAGTTCTTC. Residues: CASSPPQGAFYEQFF.

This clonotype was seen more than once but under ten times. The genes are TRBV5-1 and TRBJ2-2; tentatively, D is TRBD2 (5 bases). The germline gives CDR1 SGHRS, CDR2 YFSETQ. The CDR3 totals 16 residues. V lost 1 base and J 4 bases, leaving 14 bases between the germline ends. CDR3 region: CASSLRLATVTGELFF. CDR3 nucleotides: TGCGCCAGCAGCTTGAGGTTAGCGACTGTCACCGGGGAGCTGTTTTTT.

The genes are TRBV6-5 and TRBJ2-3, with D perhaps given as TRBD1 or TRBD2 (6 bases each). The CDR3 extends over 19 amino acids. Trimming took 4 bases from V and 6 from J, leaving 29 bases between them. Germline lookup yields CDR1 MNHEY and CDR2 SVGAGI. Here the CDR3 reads CASSSHSVRGGRSGDTQYF. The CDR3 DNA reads TGTGCCAGCAGTTCCCACTCTGTCCGAGGGGGGAGATCGGGCGATACGCAGTATTTT.

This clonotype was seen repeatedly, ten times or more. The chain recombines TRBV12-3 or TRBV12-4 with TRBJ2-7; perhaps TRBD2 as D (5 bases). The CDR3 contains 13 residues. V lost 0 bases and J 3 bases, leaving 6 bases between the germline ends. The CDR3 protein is CASSLARDYEQYF. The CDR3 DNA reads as TGTGCCAGCAGTTTAGCACGGGACTACGAGCAGTACTTC.

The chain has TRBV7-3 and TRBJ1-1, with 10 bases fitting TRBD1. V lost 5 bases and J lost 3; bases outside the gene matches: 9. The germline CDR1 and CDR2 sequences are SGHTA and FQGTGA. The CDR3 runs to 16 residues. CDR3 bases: TGTGCCAGCAGCGTCGGGACAGGGGCCGCCGACACTGAAGCTTTCTTT. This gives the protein CASSVGTGAADTEAFF.

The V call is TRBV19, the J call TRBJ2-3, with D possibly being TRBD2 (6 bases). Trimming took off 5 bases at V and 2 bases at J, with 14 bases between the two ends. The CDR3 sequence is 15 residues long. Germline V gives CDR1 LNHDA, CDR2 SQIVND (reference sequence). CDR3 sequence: CASSGGKVLTDTQYF. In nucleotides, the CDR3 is TGTGCCAGTAGTGGAGGGAAGGTGCTCACAGATACGCAGTATTTT. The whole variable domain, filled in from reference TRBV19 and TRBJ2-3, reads DGGITQSPKYLFRKEGQNVTLSCEQNLNHDAMYWYRQDPGQGLRLIYYSQIVNDFQKGDIAEGYSVSREKKESFPLTVTSAQKNPTAFYLCASSGGKVLTDTQYFGPGTRLTVL.

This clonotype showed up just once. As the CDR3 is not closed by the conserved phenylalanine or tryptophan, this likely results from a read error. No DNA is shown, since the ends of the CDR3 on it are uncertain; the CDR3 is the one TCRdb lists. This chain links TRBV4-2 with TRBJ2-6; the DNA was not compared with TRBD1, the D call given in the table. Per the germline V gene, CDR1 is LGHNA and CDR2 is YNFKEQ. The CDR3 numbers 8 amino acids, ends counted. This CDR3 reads CASSPTPG.

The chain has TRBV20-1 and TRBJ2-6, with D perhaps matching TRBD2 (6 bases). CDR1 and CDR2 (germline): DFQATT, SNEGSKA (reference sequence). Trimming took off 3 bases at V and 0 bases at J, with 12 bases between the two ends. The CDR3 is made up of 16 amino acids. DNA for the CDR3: TGCAGTGCTAGGGGACTGAAACACTCTGGGGCCAACGTCCTGACTTTC. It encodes CSARGLKHSGANVLTF.

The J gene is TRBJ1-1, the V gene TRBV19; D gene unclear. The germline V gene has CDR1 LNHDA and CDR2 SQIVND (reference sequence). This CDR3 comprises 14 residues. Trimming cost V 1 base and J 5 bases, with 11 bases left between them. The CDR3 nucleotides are TGTGCCAGTAGTATAGGGGTAACGGGAACTGAAGCTTTCTTT. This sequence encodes CASSIGVTGTEAFF.

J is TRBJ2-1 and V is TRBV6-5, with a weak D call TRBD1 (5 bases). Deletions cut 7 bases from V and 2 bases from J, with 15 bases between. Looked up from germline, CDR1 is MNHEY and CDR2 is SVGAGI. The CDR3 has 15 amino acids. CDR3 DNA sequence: TGTGCCAGCAAAGTCAGGGAAAGTACCTACAATGAGCAGTTCTTC. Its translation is CASKVRESTYNEQFF.

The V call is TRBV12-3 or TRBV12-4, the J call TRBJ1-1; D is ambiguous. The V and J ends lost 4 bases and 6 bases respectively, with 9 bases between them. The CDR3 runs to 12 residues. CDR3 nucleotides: TGTGCCAGCAGTTATGTGCGGTCTGAAGCTTTCTTT. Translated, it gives CASSYVRSEAFF.

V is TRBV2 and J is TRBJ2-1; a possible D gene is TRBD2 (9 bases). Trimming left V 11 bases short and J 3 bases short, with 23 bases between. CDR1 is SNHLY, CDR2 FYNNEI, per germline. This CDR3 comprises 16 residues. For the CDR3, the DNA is TGTGCCGTCAGGGCGGGGGGGACAGGTGACTACAATGAGCAGTTCTTC. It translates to CAVRAGGTGDYNEQFF.

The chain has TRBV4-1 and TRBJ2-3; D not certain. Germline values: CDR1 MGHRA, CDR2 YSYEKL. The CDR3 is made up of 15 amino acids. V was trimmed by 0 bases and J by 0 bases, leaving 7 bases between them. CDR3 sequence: CASSQEQRSTDTQYF. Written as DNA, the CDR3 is TGCGCCAGCAGCCAAGAACAGAGAAGCACAGATACGCAGTATTTT.

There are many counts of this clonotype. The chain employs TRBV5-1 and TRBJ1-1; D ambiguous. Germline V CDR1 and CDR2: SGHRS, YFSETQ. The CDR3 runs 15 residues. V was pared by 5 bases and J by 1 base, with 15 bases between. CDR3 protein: CASSSRGRTNTEAFF. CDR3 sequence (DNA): TGCGCCAGCAGTTCTCGCGGACGGACGAACACTGAAGCTTTCTTT.

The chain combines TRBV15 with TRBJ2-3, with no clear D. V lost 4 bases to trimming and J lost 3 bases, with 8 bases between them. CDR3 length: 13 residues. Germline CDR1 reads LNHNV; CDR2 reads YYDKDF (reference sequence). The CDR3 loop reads CATSTSFTDTQYF. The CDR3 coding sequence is TGTGCCACCAGCACCAGTTTTACAGATACGCAGTATTTT.

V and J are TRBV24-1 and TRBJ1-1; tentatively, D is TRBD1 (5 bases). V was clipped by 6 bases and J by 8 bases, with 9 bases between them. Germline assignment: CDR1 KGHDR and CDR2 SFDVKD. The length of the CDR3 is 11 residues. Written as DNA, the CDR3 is TGTGCCACCAGTCTGGGACGGGAAGCTTTCTTT. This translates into CATSLGREAFF.

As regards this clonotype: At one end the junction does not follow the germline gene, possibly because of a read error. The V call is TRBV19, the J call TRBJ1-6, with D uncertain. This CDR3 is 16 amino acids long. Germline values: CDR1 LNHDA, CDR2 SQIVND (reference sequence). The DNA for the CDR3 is TGTGCCAGTAGTTCCCGACTGATACCCGGTAATTCACCCATCCACTTT. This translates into CASSSRLIPGNSPIHF.

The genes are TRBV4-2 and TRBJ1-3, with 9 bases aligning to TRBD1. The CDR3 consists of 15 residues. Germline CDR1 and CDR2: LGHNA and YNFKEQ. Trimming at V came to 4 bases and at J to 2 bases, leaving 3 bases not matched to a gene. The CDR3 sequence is CASSLGTGTGNTIYF. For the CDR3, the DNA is TGTGCCAGCAGCCTTGGGACAGGGACTGGAAACACCATATATTTT.

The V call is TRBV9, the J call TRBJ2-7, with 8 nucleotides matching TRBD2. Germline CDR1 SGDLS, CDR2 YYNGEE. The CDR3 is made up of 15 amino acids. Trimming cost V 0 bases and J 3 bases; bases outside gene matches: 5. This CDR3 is CASSVATGGHYEQYF. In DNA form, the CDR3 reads TGTGCCAGCAGCGTAGCTACGGGGGGGCACTACGAGCAGTACTTC.

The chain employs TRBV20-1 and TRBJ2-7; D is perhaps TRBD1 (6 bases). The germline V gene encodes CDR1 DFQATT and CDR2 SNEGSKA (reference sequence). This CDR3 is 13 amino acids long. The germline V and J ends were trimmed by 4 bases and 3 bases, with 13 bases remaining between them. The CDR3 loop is CSAKGGLLYEQYF. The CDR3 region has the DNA TGCAGTGCTAAAGGGGGTCTGCTCTACGAGCAGTACTTC.